The entry below gives a single T cell receptor (beta chain) sequence along with its context. By how much of the sample it makes up, this clonotype is medium-sized (0.01 to 0.1%). Its antigen is not yet known. No base-level quality is on record; no much larger clone is a single base apart. For CDR1 and CDR2, the germline V gene (reference sequence) lists GTSNPN and SVGIG. The CDR3 covers 14 residues, taking in both the cysteine and the phenylalanine. The retained sequence is limited to the CDR3, 42 bases, with the frame set at the first base. V drops 1 base and J drops 0 bases, leaving 7 bases in between. Library method: 5' RACE. Sequencing was carried out with a NextSeq 500. Unique molecular identifiers were attached to individual cDNA molecules in the TCR library protocol so that sequencing error and PCR bias could be corrected. Sequencing covered both TCR alpha and beta chains, and within each sample the abundances of alpha and beta sequences were tightly co-correlated. The original pipeline was this. V gene, J gene and CDR3 annotation of TCR sequences was performed with Decombinator V4. TCRs were defined as expanded if a significant change between any two time points was detected under a Poisson model with p below 0.0001. Abundances of TCRs were expressed as counts per million after normalisation to the total number of TCRs sequenced in each sample. MAIT TCRs were defined by TRAV1-2 paired with TRAJ12, TRAJ20 or TRAJ33, and iNKT TCRs by TRAV10 paired with TRAJ18. VDJdb, accessed 1 November 2021, was searched for CMV, EBV and SARS-CoV-2 annotated TCRs, excluding TCRs annotated for multiple antigens. The public reads were reprocessed in TCRdb via fastp at Q25 and MiXCR, keeping in-frame beta chains. Rows merge per CDR3 protein into single entries with the most common DNA and genes. These V and J calls derive from TCRdb rather than the authors' analysis. The sample table holds 27,000 or so distinct CDR3 sequences, of which just under 3% were seen once. The ten most abundant clones make up more than 0.55% of the sample.

The sample belongs to a study of early T cells in non-severe SARS-CoV-2 infection (dated by TCRdb to the early 2020s). Regarding the complete study: Because TCR sequencing relied on bulk RNA taken from unsorted whole blood, pairing of alpha and beta chains was not possible.

Summary of the overall study and its limitations: Matching against VDJdb was skewed toward anti-spike CD8 responses, likely underestimated virus-specific expansions, and missed private and CD4 specificities.

This was a case-control study nested in a cohort of healthcare workers in London, UK, who had nasopharyngeal swab PCR tests and blood samples taken every week. Healthcare workers were recruited between 23 and 31 March 2020, during the week of the UK lockdown, and were followed weekly for up to roughly 15 weeks. The sequence joins TRBV30 to TRBJ1-3; the D gene cannot be named for sure. The receptor was isolated from an adult who was a healthcare worker with PCR-confirmed SARS-CoV-2 infection or an uninfected control (not recorded which). Sequencing was performed on whole blood. The nucleotides read TGTGCCTGGAGTGCGGCGGTCTCTGGAAACACCATATATTTT. This yields the protein CAWSAAVSGNTIYF.